This T cell receptor (beta chain) was documented in a study of T cell clones after liver transplantation. Across the whole study: HCV positivity affected three of eight recipients; the rest lacked autoimmune or viral indications. The study, taken as a whole, reports: Donor-reactive sequences fell more than third party-reactive ones, suggesting partial deletion. Small, mixed patient groups and varying post-transplant times limit these conclusions.

The assay was immunoSEQ multiplex PCR, and TCRdb's table has in-frame clones only and misses some. The sample consists of approximately 55,000 clones, 70% to 75% of them appearing once. As to this clone: As yet, its antigen is unknown.

The input for sequencing was CD4+ T cells from blood, taken before liver transplant. This TCR came from a human donor who received a liver transplant.

CDR3 sequence: CASSPVRQLYGYTF. The DNA of the CDR3 is TGTGCCAGCAGCCCCGTGAGGCAGCTCTATGGCTACACCTTC. The V call is TRBV28, the J call TRBJ1-2; D gene unclear. Trimming stripped 6 bases from V and 4 bases from J, with 15 bases between. Germline CDR1 reads MDHEN; CDR2 reads SYDVKM. This CDR3 region has 14 residues.